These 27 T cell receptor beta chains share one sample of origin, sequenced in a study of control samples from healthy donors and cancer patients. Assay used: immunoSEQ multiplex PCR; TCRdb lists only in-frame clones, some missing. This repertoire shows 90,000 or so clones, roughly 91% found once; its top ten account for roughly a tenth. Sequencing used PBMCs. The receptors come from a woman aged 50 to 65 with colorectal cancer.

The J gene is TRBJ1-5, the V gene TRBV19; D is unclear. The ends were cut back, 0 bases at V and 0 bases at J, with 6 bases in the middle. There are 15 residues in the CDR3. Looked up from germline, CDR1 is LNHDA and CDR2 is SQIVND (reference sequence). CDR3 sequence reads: CASSIDSDSNQPQHF. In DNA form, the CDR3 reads TGTGCCAGTAGTATAGATTCGGATAGCAATCAGCCCCAGCATTTT.

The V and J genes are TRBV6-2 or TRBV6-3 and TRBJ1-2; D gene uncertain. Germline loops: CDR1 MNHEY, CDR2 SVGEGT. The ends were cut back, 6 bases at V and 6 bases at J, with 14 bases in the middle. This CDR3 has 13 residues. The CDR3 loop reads CASSGEWINGYTF. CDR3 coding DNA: TGTGCCAGCAGCGGTGAGTGGATAAATGGCTACACCTTC.

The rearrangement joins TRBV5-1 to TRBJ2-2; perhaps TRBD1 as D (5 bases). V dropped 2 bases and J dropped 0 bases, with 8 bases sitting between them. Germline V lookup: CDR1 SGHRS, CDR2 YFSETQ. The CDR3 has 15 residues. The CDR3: CASSFGHANTGELFF. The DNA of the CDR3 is TGCGCCAGCAGCTTCGGACACGCGAACACCGGGGAGCTGTTTTTT.

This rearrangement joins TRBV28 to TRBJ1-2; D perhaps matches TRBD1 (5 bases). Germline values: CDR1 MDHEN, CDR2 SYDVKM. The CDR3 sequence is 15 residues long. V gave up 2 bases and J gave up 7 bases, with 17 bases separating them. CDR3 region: CASSLGLSGMTGYTF. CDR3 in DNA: TGTGCCAGCAGTTTAGGTCTGTCAGGGATGACTGGCTACACCTTC.

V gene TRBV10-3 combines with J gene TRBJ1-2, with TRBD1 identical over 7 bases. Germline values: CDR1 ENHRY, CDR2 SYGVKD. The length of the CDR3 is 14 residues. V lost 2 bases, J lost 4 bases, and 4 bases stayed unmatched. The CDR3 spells CAISERGQGYGYTF. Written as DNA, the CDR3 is TGTGCCATCAGTGAGAGGGGGCAGGGCTATGGCTACACCTTC.

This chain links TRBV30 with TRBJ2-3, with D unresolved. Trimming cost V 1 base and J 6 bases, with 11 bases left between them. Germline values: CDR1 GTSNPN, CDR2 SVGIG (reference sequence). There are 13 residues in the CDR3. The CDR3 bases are TGTGCCTGGAGTGGGGCCACCTCGGATACGCAGTATTTT. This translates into CAWSGATSDTQYF.

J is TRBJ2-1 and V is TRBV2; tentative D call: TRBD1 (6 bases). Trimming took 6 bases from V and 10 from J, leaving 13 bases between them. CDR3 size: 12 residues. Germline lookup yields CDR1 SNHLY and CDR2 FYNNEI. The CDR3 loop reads CASRNQGPEQFF. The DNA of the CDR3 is TGTGCCAGCAGAAATCAGGGGCCAGAGCAGTTCTTC.

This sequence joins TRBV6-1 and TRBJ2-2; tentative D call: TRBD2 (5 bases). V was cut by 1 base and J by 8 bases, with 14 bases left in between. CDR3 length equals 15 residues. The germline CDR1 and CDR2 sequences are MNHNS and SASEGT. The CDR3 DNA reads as TGTGCCAGCAGTGAAGGGGATTACGGAGGAGGGGAGCTGTTTTTT. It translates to CASSEGDYGGGELFF.

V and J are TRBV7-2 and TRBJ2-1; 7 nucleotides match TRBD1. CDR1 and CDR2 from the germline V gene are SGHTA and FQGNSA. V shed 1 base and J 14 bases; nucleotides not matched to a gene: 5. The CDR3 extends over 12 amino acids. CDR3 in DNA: TGTGCCAGCAGCTTAGGAGGGACAGTGGAGTTCTTC. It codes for CASSLGGTVEFF. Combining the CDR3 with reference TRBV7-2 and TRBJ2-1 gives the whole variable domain GAGVSQSPSNKVTEKGKDVELRCDPISGHTALYWYRQSLGQGLEFLIYFQGNSAPDKSGLPSDRFSAERTGGSVSTLTIQRTQQEDSAVYLCASSLGGTVEFFGPGTRLTVL.

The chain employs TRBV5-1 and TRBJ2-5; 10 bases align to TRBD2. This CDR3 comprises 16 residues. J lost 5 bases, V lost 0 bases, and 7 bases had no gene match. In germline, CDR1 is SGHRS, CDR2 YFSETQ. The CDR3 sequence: CASSLEQRGGGETQYF. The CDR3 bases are TGCGCCAGCAGCTTGGAACAGCGGGGGGGCGGGGAGACCCAGTACTTC.

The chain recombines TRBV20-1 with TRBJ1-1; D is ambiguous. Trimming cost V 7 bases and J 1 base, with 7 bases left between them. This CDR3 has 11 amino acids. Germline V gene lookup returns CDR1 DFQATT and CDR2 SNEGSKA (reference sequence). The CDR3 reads CSVYRNTEAFF. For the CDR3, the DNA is TGCAGTGTATACAGGAACACTGAAGCTTTCTTT.

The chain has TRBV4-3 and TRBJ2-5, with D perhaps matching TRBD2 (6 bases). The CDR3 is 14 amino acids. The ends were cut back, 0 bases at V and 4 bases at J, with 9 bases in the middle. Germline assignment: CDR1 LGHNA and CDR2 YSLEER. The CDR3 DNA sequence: TGCGCCAGCAGCCAAGAAAGGGGAGGAGAGACCCAGTACTTC. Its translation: CASSQERGGETQYF.

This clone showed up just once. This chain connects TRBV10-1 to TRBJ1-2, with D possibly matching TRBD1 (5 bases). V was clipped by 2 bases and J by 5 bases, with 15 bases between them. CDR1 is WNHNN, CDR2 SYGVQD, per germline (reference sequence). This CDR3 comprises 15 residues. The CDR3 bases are TGCGCCAGCAGTGAGGGGACGGACGCGCCTTATGGCTACACCTTC. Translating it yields CASSEGTDAPYGYTF.

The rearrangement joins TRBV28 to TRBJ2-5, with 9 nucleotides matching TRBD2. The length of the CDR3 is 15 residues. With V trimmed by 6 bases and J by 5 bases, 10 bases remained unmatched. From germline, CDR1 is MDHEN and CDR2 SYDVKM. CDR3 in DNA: TGTGCCAGCAGGCCCTTAGCGGGGGCGGGGGAGACCCAGTACTTC. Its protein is CASRPLAGAGETQYF.

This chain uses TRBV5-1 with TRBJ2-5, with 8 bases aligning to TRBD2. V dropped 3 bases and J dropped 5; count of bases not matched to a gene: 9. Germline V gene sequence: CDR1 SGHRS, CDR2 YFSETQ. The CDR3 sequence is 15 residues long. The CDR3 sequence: CASSSEGLVGETQYF. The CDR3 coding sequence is TGCGCCAGCAGCTCAGAGGGACTAGTTGGTGAGACCCAGTACTTC.

The CDR3 reads CASSQDSQQGVSYEQYV. The CDR3 DNA reads as TGCGCCAGCAGCCAAGATTCGCAACAGGGTGTCTCCTACGAGCAGTACGTC. The chain recombines TRBV4-1 with TRBJ2-7; a possible D gene is TRBD1 (6 bases). Germline lookup yields CDR1 MGHRA and CDR2 YSYEKL. The V end was cut by 0 bases, the J end by 0 bases, with 15 bases between. CDR3 length: 17 residues.

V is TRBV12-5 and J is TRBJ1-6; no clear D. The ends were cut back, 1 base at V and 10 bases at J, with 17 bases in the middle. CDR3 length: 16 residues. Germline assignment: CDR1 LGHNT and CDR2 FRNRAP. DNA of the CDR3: TGTGCTAGTGGTTTGGGTTTGGACGGGTCTGGATCACCCCTCCACTTT. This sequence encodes CASGLGLDGSGSPLHF.

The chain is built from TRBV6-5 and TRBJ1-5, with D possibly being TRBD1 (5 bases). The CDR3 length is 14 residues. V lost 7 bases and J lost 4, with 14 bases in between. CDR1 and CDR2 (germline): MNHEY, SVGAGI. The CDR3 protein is CASNQGLRNQPQHF. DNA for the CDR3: TGTGCCAGCAATCAGGGTTTGAGGAATCAGCCCCAGCATTTT.

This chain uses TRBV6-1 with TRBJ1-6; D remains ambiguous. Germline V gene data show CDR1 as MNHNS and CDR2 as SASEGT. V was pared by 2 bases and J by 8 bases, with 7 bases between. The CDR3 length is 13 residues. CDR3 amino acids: CASSEKVDSPLHF. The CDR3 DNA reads TGTGCCAGCAGTGAAAAAGTCGATTCACCCCTCCACTTT.

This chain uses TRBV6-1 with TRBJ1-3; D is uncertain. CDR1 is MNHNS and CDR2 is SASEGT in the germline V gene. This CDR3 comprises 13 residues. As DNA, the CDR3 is TGTGTCATAAGTGAAGACTCTGGAAACACCATATATTTT. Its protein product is CVISEDSGNTIYF.

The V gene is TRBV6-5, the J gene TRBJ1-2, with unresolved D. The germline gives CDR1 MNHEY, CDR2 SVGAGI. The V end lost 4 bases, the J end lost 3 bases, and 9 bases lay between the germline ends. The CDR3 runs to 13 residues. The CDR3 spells CASSSQVYYGYTF. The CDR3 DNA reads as TGTGCCAGCAGTTCTCAGGTGTACTATGGCTACACCTTC.

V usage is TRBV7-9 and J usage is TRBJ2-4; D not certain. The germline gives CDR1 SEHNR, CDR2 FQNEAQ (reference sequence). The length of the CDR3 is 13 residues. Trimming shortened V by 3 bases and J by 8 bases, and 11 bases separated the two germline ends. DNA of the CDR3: TGTGCCAGCAGCTTTGAGGTCGAAGACATTCAGTACTTC. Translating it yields CASSFEVEDIQYF.

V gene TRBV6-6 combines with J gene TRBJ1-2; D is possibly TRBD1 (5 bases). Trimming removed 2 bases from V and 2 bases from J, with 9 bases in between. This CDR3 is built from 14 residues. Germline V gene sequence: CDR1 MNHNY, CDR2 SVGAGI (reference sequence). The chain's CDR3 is CASSYGGLNYGYTF. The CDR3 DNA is TGTGCCAGCAGTTACGGGGGATTGAACTATGGCTACACCTTC.

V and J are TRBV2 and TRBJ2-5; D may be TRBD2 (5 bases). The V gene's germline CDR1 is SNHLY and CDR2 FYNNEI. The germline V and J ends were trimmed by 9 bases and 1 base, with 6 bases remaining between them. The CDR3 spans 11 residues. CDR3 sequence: CASGSQETQYF. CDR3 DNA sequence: TGTGCCAGTGGGAGCCAAGAGACCCAGTACTTC.

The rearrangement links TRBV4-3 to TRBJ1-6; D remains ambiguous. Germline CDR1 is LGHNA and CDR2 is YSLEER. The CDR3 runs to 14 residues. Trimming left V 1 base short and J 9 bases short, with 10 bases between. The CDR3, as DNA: TGCGCCAGCAGCCAAGTGTCCCGTAGTTCACCCCTCCACTTT. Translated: CASSQVSRSSPLHF.

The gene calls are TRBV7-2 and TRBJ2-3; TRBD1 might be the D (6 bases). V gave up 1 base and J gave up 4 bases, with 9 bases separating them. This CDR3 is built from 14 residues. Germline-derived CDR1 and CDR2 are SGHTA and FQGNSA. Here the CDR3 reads CASSLVWGPDTQYF. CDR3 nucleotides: TGTGCCAGCAGCTTAGTTTGGGGGCCAGATACGCAGTATTTT.

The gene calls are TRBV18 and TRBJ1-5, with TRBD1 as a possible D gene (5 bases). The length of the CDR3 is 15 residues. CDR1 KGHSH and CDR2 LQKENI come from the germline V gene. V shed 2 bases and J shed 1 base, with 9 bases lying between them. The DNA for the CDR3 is TGTGCCAGCTCACCAGTTGGGGGGAGCAATCAGCCCCAGCATTTT. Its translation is CASSPVGGSNQPQHF.